The present T cell receptor beta chain was sequenced within a study of blood T cell repertoires in COVID-19. Study-wide background: Whether acute or convalescent, the COVID-19 samples came from the United States, Italy and Spain. T cells, B-cell-depleted T cells, or PBMCs provided the cDNA or gDNA that served as material.

Living in about two dozen US areas, the participants were between about 18 and 90 years of age. The junction had 8 bases not matched to a gene; V was cut back by 5 bases and J by 2 bases. Germline-derived CDR1 and CDR2 are MDHEN and SYDVKM. The CDR3 length is 15 residues. In the study's own analysis: Using reference gene primer amplification, nucleated cell counts were estimated. TCRdb's copy holds only in-frame clones and misses some; the assay was immunoSEQ multiplex PCR. That table furnishes V, J and clone size, whereas the DNA furnished D and trimming. The sample contains around 200,000 clones, roughly 83% of which appear only once.

The chain has TRBV28 and TRBJ2-7; TRBD2 aligns across 8 bases. The clonotype comes from a man aged 40-49 years with acute COVID-19. Sequences were obtained from PBMCs or T cells enriched from blood (not recorded which). The DNA of the CDR3 is TGTGCCAGCAGTACTCGAAGGACTAGCACCTACGAGCAGTACTTC. Translation gives CASSTRRTSTYEQYF.